Listed below are T cell receptor beta chains from one sample, sequenced in a study of read filtering for tumor transcriptome and immune sequencing. TCRdb reprocessed the reads via MiXCR and lists one record per CDR3 protein. The table has tens of thousands of distinct CDR3 sequences, roughly 14% seen once; the top ten hold roughly 45%. Material: a population of CD138-negative cells sorted from bone marrow. The receptors here all came from a donor over 35 with multiple myeloma. Each CDR3 is given with its conserved first and last residue. Fields, in order: V gene, D gene, clone size, J gene, CDR3 DNA, CDR3 protein. D genes are given only for firm matches. Rows may omit the clone size; those that give it use once, few, many or a size class.

V gene: TRBV12-3/TRBV12-4; D gene: -; clone size: -; J gene: TRBJ1-1; CDR3 DNA: TGTGCCAGCAGTCTAAGACGGGGGGTAATTGAAGCTTTCTTT; CDR3 protein: CASSLRRGVIEAFF
V gene: TRBV2; D gene: TRBD1; clone size: -; J gene: TRBJ1-5; CDR3 DNA: TGTGCCACTGGTGGAGGGGGCAAAAGCAATCAGCCCCAGCATTTT; CDR3 protein: CATGGGGKSNQPQHF
V gene: TRBV7-9; D gene: -; clone size: -; J gene: TRBJ2-1; CDR3 DNA: TGTGCCAGCAGCTTAATCCTCGCCTCCTACAATGAGCAGTTCTTC; CDR3 protein: CASSLILASYNEQFF
V gene: TRBV6-1; D gene: -; clone size: many; J gene: TRBJ2-1; CDR3 DNA: TGTGCCAGCAGTGTAGGGGGGGGGAGGGTACAGTTCTTC; CDR3 protein: CASSVGGGRVQFF
V gene: TRBV20-1; D gene: -; clone size: -; J gene: TRBJ1-1; CDR3 DNA: TGCAGTGCTATAGGACAGCCGATTATGAACACTGAAGCTTTCTTT; CDR3 protein: CSAIGQPIMNTEAFF
V gene: TRBV5-1; D gene: TRBD1; clone size: -; J gene: TRBJ1-1; CDR3 DNA: TGCGCCAGCAGCTTGCACAGGGGTAACACTGAAGCTTTCTTT; CDR3 protein: CASSLHRGNTEAFF
V gene: TRBV7-3; D gene: TRBD2; clone size: -; J gene: TRBJ2-1; CDR3 DNA: TGTGCCAGCAGCTTAATGGGACTAGCGGGAGAAGAGCAGTTCTTC; CDR3 protein: CASSLMGLAGEEQFF
V gene: TRBV6-5; D gene: -; clone size: -; J gene: TRBJ2-5; CDR3 DNA: TGTGCCAGCAGTTACGATGGACTCAGCGCCGACCAAGAGACCCAGTACTTC; CDR3 protein: CASSYDGLSADQETQYF
V gene: TRBV14; D gene: TRBD1; clone size: many; J gene: TRBJ1-1; CDR3 DNA: TGTGCCAGCAGCCCGACACAGGGGGTGGCGTACACTGAAGCTTTCTTT; CDR3 protein: CASSPTQGVAYTEAFF
V gene: TRBV11-1; D gene: -; clone size: -; J gene: TRBJ2-3; CDR3 DNA: TGTGCCAGCAGCTTAGCAGCGGGCCCCACAGATACGCAGTATTTT; CDR3 protein: CASSLAAGPTDTQYF
V gene: TRBV28; D gene: TRBD2; clone size: -; J gene: TRBJ2-5; CDR3 DNA: TGTGCCAGCAATTGGCTTCGCGGGAGTACGAATAGGGAGACCCAGTACTTC; CDR3 protein: CASNWLRGSTNRETQYF